One and the same sample provided the 4 T cell receptor beta chains below, sequenced in a study of technical replicates of blood from a few donors. Here immunoSEQ multiplex PCR was the method, and the copy in TCRdb shows in-frame clones only, minus some. The sample lists about 70,000 clones, 80% to 95% occurring once. The sequenced sample consisted of T cells isolated from PBMCs. The source is a human donor in good health.

The chain joins TRBV5-4 to TRBJ1-3; 7 bases fit TRBD1. Germline trimming cut 1 base from V and 0 bases from J; bases unmatched to any gene: 4. The germline V gene has CDR1 SGHNT and CDR2 YYREEE (reference sequence). The length of the CDR3 is 16 residues. In nucleotides, the CDR3 is TGTGCCAGCAGCTTGCAGGGGGGATACTCTGGAAACACCATATATTTT. Translation gives CASSLQGGYSGNTIYF. Variable domain in full (rest from reference TRBV5-4 and TRBJ1-3): ETGVTQSPTHLIKTRGQQVTLRCSSQSGHNTVSWYQQALGQGPQFIFQYYREEENGRGNFPPRFSGLQFPNYSSELNVNALELDDSALYLCASSLQGGYSGNTIYFGEGSWLTVV.

The chain carries TRBV7-6 and TRBJ2-7, with 7 bases lining up with TRBD2. Unmatched junction bases numbered 6, after V lost 5 bases and J lost 5 bases. CDR1 is SGHVS, CDR2 FNYEAQ, per germline. The CDR3 has 13 amino acids. CDR3 DNA: TGTGCCAGCAGCCATACTAGCGTGGACGAGCAGTACTTC. Translation: CASSHTSVDEQYF.

Only one count was recorded for this clone. The chain joins TRBV10-3 to TRBJ1-1; possibly TRBD1 for D (5 bases). Germline CDR1 and CDR2: ENHRY and SYGVKD. The CDR3 sequence is 13 residues long. V was trimmed by 2 bases and J by 5 bases, leaving 9 bases between them. The DNA for the CDR3 is TGTGCCATCAGTGAGATGGGGGGGACTGAAGCTTTCTTT. Protein sequence: CAISEMGGTEAFF.

The V gene is TRBV19, the J gene TRBJ1-2, with TRBD1 identical over 7 bases. V was clipped by 4 bases and J by 0 bases; unmatched bases: 14. CDR3 length: 18 amino acids. CDR1 LNHDA and CDR2 SQIVND come from the germline V gene (reference sequence). CDR3 coding DNA: TGTGCCAGTAGTACTCATCCGGGACAGAGTTTTACTAACTATGGCTACACCTTC. Residues: CASSTHPGQSFTNYGYTF.